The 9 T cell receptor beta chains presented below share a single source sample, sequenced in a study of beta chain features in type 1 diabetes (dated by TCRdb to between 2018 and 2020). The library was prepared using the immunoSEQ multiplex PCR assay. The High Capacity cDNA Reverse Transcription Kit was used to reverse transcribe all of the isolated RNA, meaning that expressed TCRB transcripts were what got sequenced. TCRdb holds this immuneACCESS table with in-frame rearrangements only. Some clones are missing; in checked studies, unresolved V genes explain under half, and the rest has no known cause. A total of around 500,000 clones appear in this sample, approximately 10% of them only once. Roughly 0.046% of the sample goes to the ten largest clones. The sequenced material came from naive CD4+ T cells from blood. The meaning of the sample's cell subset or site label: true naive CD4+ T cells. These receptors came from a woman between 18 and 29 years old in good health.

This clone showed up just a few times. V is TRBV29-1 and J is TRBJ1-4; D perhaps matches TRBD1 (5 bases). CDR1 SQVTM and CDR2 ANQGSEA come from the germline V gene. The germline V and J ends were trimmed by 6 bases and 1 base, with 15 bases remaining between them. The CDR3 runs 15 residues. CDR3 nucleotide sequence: TGCAGCGTCAGGCGGGGGGGTGGAACTAATGAAAAACTGTTTTTT. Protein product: CSVRRGGGTNEKLFF.

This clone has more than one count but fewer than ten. CDR3 region: CASSLQYNEQFF. CDR3 coding DNA: TGTGCCAGCAGCTTACAGTACAATGAGCAGTTCTTC. The V and J genes are TRBV7-9 and TRBJ2-1; D unresolved. V lost 2 bases to trimming and J lost 4 bases, with 3 bases between them. Germline CDR1 is SEHNR and CDR2 is FQNEAQ (reference sequence). The length of the CDR3 is 12 residues.

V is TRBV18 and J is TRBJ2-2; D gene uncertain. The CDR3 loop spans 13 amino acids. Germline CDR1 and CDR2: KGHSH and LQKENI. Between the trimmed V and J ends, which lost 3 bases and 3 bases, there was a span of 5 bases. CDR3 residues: CASSPADTGELFF. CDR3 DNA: TGTGCCAGCTCACCGGCGGACACCGGGGAGCTGTTTTTT. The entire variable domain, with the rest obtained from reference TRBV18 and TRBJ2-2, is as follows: NAGVMQNPRHLVRRRGQEARLRCSPMKGHSHVYWYRQLPEEGLKFMVYLQKENIIDESGMPKERFSAEFPKEGPSILRIQQVVRGDSAAYFCASSPADTGELFFGEGSRLTVL.

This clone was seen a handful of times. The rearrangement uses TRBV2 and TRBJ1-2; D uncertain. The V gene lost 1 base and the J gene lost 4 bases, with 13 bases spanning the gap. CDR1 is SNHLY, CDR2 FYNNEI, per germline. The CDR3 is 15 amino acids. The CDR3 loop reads CASSEEGGTGYGYTF. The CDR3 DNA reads TGTGCCAGCAGTGAAGAAGGAGGAACTGGCTATGGCTACACCTTC. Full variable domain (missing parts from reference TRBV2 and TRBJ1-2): EPEVTQTPSHQVTQMGQEVILRCVPISNHLYFYWYRQILGQKVEFLVSFYNNEISEKSEIFDDQFSVERPDGSNFTLKIRSTKLEDSAMYFCASSEEGGTGYGYTFGSGTRLTVV.

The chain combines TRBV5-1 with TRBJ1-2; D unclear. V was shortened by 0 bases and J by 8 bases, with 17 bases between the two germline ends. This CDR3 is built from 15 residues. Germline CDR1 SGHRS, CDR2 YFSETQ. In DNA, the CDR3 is TGCGCCAGCAGCTTGGTGGTCATGGACCGCAAAGGCTACACCTTC. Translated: CASSLVVMDRKGYTF.

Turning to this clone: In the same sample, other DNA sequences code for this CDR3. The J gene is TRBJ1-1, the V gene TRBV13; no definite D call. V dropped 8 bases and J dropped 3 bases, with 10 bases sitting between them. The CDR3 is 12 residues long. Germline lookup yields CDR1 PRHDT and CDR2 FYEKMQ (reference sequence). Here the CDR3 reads CASSSRDTEAFF. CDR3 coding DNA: TGTGCCAGCTCTTCGAGGGACACTGAAGCTTTCTTT.

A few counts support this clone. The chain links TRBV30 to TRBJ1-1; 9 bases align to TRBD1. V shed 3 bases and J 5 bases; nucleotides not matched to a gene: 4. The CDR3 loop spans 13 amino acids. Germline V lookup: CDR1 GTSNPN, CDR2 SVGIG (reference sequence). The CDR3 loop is CAWRGQGRTEAFF. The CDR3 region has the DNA TGTGCCTGGAGAGGACAGGGGAGGACTGAAGCTTTCTTT.

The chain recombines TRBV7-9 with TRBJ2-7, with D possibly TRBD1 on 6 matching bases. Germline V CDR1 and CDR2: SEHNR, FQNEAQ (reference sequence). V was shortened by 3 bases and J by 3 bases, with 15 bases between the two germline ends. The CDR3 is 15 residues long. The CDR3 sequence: CASSFDDKTGYEQYF. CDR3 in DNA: TGTGCCAGCAGCTTCGACGATAAGACAGGCTACGAGCAGTACTTC.

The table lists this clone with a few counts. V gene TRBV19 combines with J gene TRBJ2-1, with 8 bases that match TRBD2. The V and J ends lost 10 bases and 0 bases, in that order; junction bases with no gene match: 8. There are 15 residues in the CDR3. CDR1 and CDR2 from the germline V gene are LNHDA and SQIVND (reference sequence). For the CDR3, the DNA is TGTGCCACCTCTGCGGGAGGTCGCTCCTACAATGAGCAGTTCTTC. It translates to CATSAGGRSYNEQFF.